This T cell receptor beta chain stems from a study of CXCR3-negative and CXCR3-positive naive CD8 T cells. Whole-study findings and limits: Naive cells positive for CXCR3 carried more hydrophobic TRB CDR3s than CXCR3-negative ones. The study inferred TCR strength from TRB CDR3 properties and found comparable surface CD5 between naive subsets. High diversity, comparable across both naive subsets, contrasted with much lower diversity in memory CD8+ cells.

TRB cDNA libraries were made by UMI-labeled 5' RACE. TCRdb re-called the 5' RACE reads; every CDR3 protein appears as one record, without DNA. The sample data list some 41,000 distinct CDR3 sequences. Regarding this clonotype: The antigen is unknown.

The CDR3 totals 14 residues. Germline lookup yields CDR1 SEHNR and CDR2 FQNEAQ (reference sequence). The genes are TRBV7-9 and TRBJ2-7. This receptor was identified in a human donor in good health. Some clones in this sample may be carry-over from other donors' samples. Input material: naive CXCR3- CD8+ T cells from blood. Stated subset: CD45RO-CCR7+CD27+CD95- naive CD8+ T cells lacking CXCR3 (TNR3-). The CDR3 loop is CASSLRGAPWEQYF.